This TCR beta chain was found in a study of T-cell reconstitution after alpha-beta-depleted transplantation in children. Unique molecular identifiers featured in how the TCRbeta library was prepared. Each CDR3 protein is one row after TCRdb ran MiXCR on the PCR reads. The sample has about 980,000 distinct CDR3 sequences; around 30% are singletons. Trimming cost V 9 bases and J 2 bases, with 15 bases left between them. This CDR3 comprises 14 residues. The germline gives CDR1 LGHDT, CDR2 YNNKEL (reference sequence). Only a few counts were recorded for this clonotype. The receptor was isolated from a boy under three years old who had a stem cell transplant for SCID, so the T cells may come from the graft donor. The rearrangement joins TRBV3-1 to TRBJ2-3; unclear D gene. The sequenced sample was PBMCs, mostly from graft donor cells, obtained 360 days after TCRalphabeta/CD19-depleted stem cell transplant. Written as DNA, the CDR3 is TGTGCCAGTGCGACGTACCTGTCCACAGATACGCAGTATTTT. Protein sequence: CASATYLSTDTQYF.